These T cell receptor beta chains were read from a single sample in a study of blood T cell repertoires in COVID-19. Sequencing was performed with immunoSEQ multiplex PCR; in TCRdb, only in-frame clones are kept and a portion is missing. The table shows about 270,000 clones, with around 89% occurring only once. The material sequenced was PBMCs or T cells enriched from blood (not recorded which). The source is a woman aged 18-29 years who had recovered from COVID-19. The conserved cysteine and the conserved F or W are not part of the CDR3 here.

>TRBV9
ASSERDFSMEQY
>TRBV6-1
ASSVAETYSNQPQH
>TRBV4-2
ASSQDIQVQETQY
>TRBV29-1
SVAGTGDDEQY
>TRBV28
ASSLIQGSTDTQY
>TRBV4-1
ASSQNRDRGPNEQF
>TRBV27
ASSLRDRSGTGELF
>TRBV21-1
ASSKGEARNTEAF
>TRBV9
ASSVGVWEETQY
>TRBV7-9
ASSTRLAGGPGTQY
>TRBV4-2
ASSLHGQETNEKLF
>TRBV6-5
ASRPTGGRSQPQH
>TRBV5-5
ASSVQGAGPNTEAF
>TRBV28
ASSLGGTPYEQY
>TRBV4-1
ASSQVGPTTEAF
>TRBV18
ASSPPSGGENTGELF